Below, 11 T cell receptor beta chains from the same sample are listed, as sequenced in a study of cytomegalovirus exposure and HLA in healthy donors (dated by TCRdb to about 2017). Libraries were made using the immunoSEQ multiplex PCR assay. For the multiplex PCR, a mixture combining 60 forward primers for TCR Vbeta segments and 13 reverse primers for TCR Jbeta segments was used. TCRdb carries this immuneACCESS record with in-frame sequences only. Its versions omit some clonotypes, under half of them owing to an unresolved V gene in the studies checked, with the rest unexplained. This sample lists about 130,000 clones; roughly 76% were detected once. The leading ten clones occupy more than 3% of the sample. The sequenced sample was PBMCs. The source is a woman aged 45-60 years in good health and CMV-seronegative.

This chain connects TRBV27 to TRBJ2-7, with 7 bases aligning to TRBD2. The CDR3 spans 13 residues. The V gene's germline CDR1 is MNHEY and CDR2 SMNVEV (reference sequence). V lost 3 bases and J lost 5; bases outside the gene matches: 4. CDR3 amino acids: CASSLAGADEQYF. CDR3 nucleotides: TGTGCCAGCAGTTTGGCGGGAGCCGACGAGCAGTACTTC.

The V call is TRBV7-8, the J call TRBJ2-1; no firm D call. Trimming removed 1 base at V and 4 bases at J, with 5 bases between. From germline, CDR1 is SGHVS and CDR2 FQNEAQ. This CDR3 is 13 amino acids long. The chain's CDR3 is CASSLDFYNEQFF. The CDR3 coding sequence is TGTGCCAGCAGCTTAGACTTTTACAATGAGCAGTTCTTC.

The chain couples TRBV10-2 to TRBJ2-7, with TRBD1 as a possible D gene (5 bases). V was cut by 7 bases and J by 8 bases, with 15 bases left in between. CDR3 length equals 12 residues. Germline assignment: CDR1 WSHSY and CDR2 SAAADI. CDR3 protein: CASKGEGVKQYF. Written as DNA, the CDR3 is TGCGCCAGCAAAGGGGAAGGTGTCAAGCAGTACTTC.

J is TRBJ2-3 and V is TRBV11-3; tentatively, D is TRBD1 (6 bases). There are 14 residues in the CDR3. CDR1 is SGHNT, CDR2 YENEEA, per germline. The ends were cut back, 5 bases at V and 4 bases at J, with 13 bases in the middle. The CDR3 reads CASSRGGGADTQYF. The CDR3 DNA reads TGTGCCAGCAGCCGAGGGGGTGGGGCAGATACGCAGTATTTT.

The V call is TRBV21-1, the J call TRBJ2-1; the D call in the table, TRBD2, was not verified against the DNA. TRBV21-1 is reported as a pseudogene. The CDR3 is 14 amino acids. The chain's CDR3 is CATHLAGVDNEQFF. The CDR3, as DNA: TGTGCCACTCATCTAGCGGGAGTTGACAATGAGCAGTTCTTC.

The CDR3, as DNA: TGTGCCAGCAGGTTCGGACTAGCGGGACGCGAGACCCAGTACTTC. It yields the protein CASRFGLAGRETQYF. The chain uses TRBV7-8 and TRBJ2-5, with 12 bases aligning to TRBD2. CDR3 size: 15 residues. V lost 6 bases and J lost 5; bases outside the gene matches: 7. The germline V gene encodes CDR1 SGHVS and CDR2 FQNEAQ.

CDR3 region: CASSFPSTGSYGYTF. In DNA form, the CDR3 reads TGTGCCAGCAGCTTCCCCTCGACAGGGTCCTATGGCTACACCTTC. The gene calls are TRBV7-8 and TRBJ1-2; 7 positions agree with TRBD1. The CDR3 covers 15 residues. V shed 3 bases and J 4 bases; nucleotides not matched to a gene: 8. The germline CDR1 and CDR2 sequences are SGHVS and FQNEAQ. The variable domain in full, completed from reference TRBV7-8 and TRBJ1-2, reads GAGVSQSPRYKVAKRGQDVALRCDPISGHVSLFWYQQALGQGPEFLTYFQNEAQLDKSGLPSDRFFAERPEGSVSTLKIQRTQQEDSAVYLCASSFPSTGSYGYTFGSGTRLTVV.

This clone appeared once. The V gene is TRBV7-9, the J gene TRBJ1-3, with 7 bases identical to TRBD1. With V trimmed by 2 bases and J by 0 bases, 4 bases remained unmatched. This CDR3 is built from 16 residues. Germline CDR1 SEHNR, CDR2 FQNEAQ (reference sequence). CDR3 nucleotides: TGTGCCAGCAGCTTACCGGGACAGCTCTCTGGAAACACCATATATTTT. Residues: CASSLPGQLSGNTIYF.

The rearrangement links TRBV19 to TRBJ2-2, with no clear D. The length of the CDR3 is 14 residues. Germline V gene lookup returns CDR1 LNHDA and CDR2 SQIVND (reference sequence). Between the trimmed V and J ends, which lost 10 bases and 5 bases, there was a span of 17 bases. The CDR3 loop reads CATYHSSRTGELFF. CDR3 DNA: TGTGCCACGTACCACAGTTCAAGGACCGGGGAGCTGTTTTTT.

The chain couples TRBV7-3 to TRBJ2-2; possibly TRBD1 for D (6 bases). The V end was cut by 5 bases, the J end by 0 bases, with 13 bases between. The CDR3 runs to 16 residues. The germline V gene encodes CDR1 SGHTA and CDR2 FQGTGA. The CDR3 is CASSPWGHSNTGELFF. CDR3 sequence (DNA): TGTGCCAGCAGCCCGTGGGGGCACTCGAACACCGGGGAGCTGTTTTTT.

The rearrangement uses TRBV11-3 and TRBJ2-3, with TRBD2 identical over 7 bases. The junction had 4 bases not matched to a gene; V was cut back by 5 bases and J by 2 bases. The CDR3 consists of 14 residues. Germline V lookup: CDR1 SGHNT, CDR2 YENEEA. CDR3 DNA sequence: TGTGCCAGCAGCCTCCGGGAGGCCACAGATACGCAGTATTTT. Residues: CASSLREATDTQYF.